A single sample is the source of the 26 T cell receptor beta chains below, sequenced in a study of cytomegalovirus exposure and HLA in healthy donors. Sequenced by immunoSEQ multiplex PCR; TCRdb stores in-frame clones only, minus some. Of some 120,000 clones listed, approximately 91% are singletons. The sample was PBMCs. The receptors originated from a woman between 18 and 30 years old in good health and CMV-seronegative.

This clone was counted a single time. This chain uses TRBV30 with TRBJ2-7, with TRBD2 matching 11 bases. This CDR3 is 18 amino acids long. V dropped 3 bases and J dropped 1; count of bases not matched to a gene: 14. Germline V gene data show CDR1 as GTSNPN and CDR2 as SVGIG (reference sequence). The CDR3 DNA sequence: TGTGCCTGGAGCCTCACTCTAGCGGGAGGCCGACCTTCCTACGAGCAGTACTTC. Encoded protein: CAWSLTLAGGRPSYEQYF. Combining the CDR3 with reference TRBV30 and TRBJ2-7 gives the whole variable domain SQTIHQWPATLVQPVGSPLSLECTVEGTSNPNLYWYRQAAGRGLQLLFYSVGIGQISSEVPQNLSASRPQDRQFILSSKKLLLSDSGFYLCAWSLTLAGGRPSYEQYFGPGTRLTVT.

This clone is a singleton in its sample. The CDR3 region has the DNA TGTGCCAGCAGGACGAGTGGGACTAGCGGGATCCATGAGCAGTTCTTC. It translates to CASRTSGTSGIHEQFF. J is TRBJ2-1 and V is TRBV2, with 13 bases aligning to TRBD2. CDR1 SNHLY and CDR2 FYNNEI come from the germline V gene. J was trimmed by 8 bases and V by 6 bases; bases with no gene match: 10. This CDR3 is built from 16 residues. The variable domain in full, with the rest retrieved from reference TRBV2 and TRBJ2-1, is EPEVTQTPSHQVTQMGQEVILRCVPISNHLYFYWYRQILGQKVEFLVSFYNNEISEKSEIFDDQFSVERPDGSNFTLKIRSTKLEDSAMYFCASRTSGTSGIHEQFFGPGTRLTVL.

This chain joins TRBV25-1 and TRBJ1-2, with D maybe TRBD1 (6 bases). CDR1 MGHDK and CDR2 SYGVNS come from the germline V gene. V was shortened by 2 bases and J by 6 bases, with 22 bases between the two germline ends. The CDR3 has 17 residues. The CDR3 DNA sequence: TGTGCCAGCAGTGAAGAGGGGGACCGAACCGCCCTTCATGGCTACACCTTC. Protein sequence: CASSEEGDRTALHGYTF.

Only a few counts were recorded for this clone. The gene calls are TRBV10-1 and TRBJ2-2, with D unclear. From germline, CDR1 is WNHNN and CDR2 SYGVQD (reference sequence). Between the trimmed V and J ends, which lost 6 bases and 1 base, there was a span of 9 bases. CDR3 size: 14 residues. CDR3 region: CASRNSLNTGELFF. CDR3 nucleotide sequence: TGCGCCAGCAGGAATAGTTTGAACACCGGGGAGCTGTTTTTT.

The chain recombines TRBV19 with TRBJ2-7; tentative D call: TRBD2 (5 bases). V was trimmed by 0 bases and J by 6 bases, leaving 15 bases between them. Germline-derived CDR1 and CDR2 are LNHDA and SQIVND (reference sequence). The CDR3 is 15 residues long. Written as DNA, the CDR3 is TGTGCCAGTAGTATAGAGGCGGGTTTGGGTACCGAGCAGTACTTC. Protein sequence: CASSIEAGLGTEQYF.

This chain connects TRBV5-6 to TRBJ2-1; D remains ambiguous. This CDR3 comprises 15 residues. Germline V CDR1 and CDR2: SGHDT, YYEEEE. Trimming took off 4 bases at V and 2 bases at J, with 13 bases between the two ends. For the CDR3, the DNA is TGTGCCAGCAGCAAGCCGGTAGCCGCCTACAATGAGCAGTTCTTC. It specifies CASSKPVAAYNEQFF.

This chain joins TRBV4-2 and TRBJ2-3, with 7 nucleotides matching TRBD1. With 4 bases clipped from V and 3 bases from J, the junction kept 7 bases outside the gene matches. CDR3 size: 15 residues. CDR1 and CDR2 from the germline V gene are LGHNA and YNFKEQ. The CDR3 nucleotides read TGTGCCAGCAGCCCCCCGGGACAGAGGACAGATACGCAGTATTTT. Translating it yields CASSPPGQRTDTQYF.

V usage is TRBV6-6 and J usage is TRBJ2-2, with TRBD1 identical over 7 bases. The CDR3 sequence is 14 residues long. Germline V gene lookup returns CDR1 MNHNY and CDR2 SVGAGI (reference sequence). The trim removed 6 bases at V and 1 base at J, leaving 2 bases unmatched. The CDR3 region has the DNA TGTGCCAGCAGGACAGGGCAGAACACCGGGGAGCTGTTTTTT. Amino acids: CASRTGQNTGELFF.

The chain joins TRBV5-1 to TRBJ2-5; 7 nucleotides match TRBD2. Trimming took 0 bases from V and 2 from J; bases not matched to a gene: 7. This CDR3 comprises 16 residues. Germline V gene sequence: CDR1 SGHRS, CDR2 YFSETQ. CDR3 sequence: CASSLGGEGYQETQYF. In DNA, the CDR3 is TGCGCCAGCAGCTTGGGCGGGGAGGGGTATCAAGAGACCCAGTACTTC.

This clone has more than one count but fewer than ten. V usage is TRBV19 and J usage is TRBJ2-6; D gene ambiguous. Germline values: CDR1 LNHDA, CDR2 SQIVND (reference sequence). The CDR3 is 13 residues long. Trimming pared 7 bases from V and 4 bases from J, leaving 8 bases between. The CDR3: CASIQSGANVLTF. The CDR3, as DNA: TGTGCCAGTATCCAATCCGGGGCCAACGTCCTGACTTTC.

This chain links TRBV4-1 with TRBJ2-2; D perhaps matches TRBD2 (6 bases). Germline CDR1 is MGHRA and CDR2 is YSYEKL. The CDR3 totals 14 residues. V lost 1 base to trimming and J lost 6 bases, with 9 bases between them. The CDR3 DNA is TGCGCCAGCAGCCAAGCCGGGAGCCCCGGGGAGCTGTTTTTT. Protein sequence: CASSQAGSPGELFF.

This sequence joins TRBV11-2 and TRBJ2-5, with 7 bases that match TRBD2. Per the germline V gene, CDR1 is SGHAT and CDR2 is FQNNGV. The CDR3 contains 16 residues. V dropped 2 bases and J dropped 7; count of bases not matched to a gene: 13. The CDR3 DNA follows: TGTGCCAGCAGCTTACTAGGCCGGGACTACCCAGGGACCCAGTACTTC. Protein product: CASSLLGRDYPGTQYF.

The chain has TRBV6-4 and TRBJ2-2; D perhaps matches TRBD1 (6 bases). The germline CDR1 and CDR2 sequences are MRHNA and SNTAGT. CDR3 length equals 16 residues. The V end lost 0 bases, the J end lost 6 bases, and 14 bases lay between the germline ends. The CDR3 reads CASSDSGQGSSGELFF. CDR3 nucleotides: TGTGCCAGCAGTGACTCGGGACAAGGCTCTTCCGGGGAGCTGTTTTTT.

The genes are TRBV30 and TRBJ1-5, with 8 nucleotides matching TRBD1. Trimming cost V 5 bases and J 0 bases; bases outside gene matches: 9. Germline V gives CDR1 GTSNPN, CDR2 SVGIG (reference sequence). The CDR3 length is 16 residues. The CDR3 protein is CAWSLGTGVSNQPQHF. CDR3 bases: TGTGCCTGGTCACTAGGGACAGGCGTTAGCAATCAGCCCCAGCATTTT.

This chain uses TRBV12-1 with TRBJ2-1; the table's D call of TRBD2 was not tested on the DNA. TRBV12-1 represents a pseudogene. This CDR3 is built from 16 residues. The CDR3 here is CASSFRLAQAIDEQFF. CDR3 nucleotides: TGTGCCAGCAGCTTTCGACTAGCCCAGGCTATCGATGAGCAGTTCTTC.

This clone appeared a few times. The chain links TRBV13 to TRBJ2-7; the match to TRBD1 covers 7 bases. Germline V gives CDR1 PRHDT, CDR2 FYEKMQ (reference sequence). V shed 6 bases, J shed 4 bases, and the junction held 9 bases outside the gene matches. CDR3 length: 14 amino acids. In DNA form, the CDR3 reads TGTGCCAGCAGTCCGCAAGGGGGCGCTTACGAGCAGTACTTC. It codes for CASSPQGGAYEQYF.

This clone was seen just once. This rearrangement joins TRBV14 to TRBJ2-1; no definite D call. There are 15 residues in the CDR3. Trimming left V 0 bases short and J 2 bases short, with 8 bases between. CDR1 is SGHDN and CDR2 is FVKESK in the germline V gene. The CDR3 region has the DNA TGTGCCAGCAGCCAAGATGCAACTCCCTACAATGAGCAGTTCTTC. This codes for CASSQDATPYNEQFF.

In DNA, the CDR3 is TGTGCCAGCAGCTTAGTAGCGGGAGGGCCTCAAGAGACCCAGTACTTC. Its translation: CASSLVAGGPQETQYF. The chain couples TRBV11-2 to TRBJ2-5, with TRBD2 identical over 11 bases. Germline V CDR1 and CDR2: SGHAT, FQNNGV. Trimming at V came to 1 base and at J to 2 bases, leaving 3 bases not matched to a gene. The CDR3 has 16 residues.

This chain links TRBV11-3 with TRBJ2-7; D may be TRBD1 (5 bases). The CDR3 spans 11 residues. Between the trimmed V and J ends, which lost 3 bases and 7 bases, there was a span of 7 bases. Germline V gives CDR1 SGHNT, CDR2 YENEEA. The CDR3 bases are TGTGCCAGCAGCTTCAGGGCTGAGCAGTACTTC. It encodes CASSFRAEQYF.

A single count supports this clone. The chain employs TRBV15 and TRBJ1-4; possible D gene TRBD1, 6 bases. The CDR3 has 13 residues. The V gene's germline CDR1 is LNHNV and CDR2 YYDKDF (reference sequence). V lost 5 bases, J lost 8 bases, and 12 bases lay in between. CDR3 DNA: TGTGCCACCAGCGGGGGACATTGGGAAAAACTGTTTTTT. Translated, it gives CATSGGHWEKLFF.

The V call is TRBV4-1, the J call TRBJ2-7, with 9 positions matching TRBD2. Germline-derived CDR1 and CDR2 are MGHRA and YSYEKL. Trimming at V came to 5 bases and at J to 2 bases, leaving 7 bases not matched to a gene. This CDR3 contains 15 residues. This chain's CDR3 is CASSELAGATYEQYF. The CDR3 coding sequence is TGCGCCAGCAGCGAACTAGCGGGCGCCACCTACGAGCAGTACTTC.

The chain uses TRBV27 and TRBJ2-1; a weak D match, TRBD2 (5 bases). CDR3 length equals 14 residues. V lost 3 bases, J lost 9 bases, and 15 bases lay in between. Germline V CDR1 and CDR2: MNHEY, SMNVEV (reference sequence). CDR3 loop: CASSFEGAIGEQFF. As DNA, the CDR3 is TGTGCCAGCAGTTTCGAGGGTGCGATAGGTGAGCAGTTCTTC.

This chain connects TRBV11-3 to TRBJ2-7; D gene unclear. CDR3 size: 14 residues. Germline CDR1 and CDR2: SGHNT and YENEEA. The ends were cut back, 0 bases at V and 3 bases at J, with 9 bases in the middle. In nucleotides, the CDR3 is TGTGCCAGCAGCTTAGATTTCCCAGACTACGAGCAGTACTTC. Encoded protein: CASSLDFPDYEQYF.

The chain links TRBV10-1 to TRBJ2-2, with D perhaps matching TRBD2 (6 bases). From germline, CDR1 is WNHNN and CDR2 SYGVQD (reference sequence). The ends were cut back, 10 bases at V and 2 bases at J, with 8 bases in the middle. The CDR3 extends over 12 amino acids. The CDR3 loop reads CATGTNTGELFF. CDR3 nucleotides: TGCGCCACCGGGACTAACACCGGGGAGCTGTTTTTT.

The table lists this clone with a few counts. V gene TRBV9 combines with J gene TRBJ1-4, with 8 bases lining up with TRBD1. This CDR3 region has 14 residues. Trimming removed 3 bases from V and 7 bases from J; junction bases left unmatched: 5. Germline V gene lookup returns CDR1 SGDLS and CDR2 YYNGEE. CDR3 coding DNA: TGTGCCAGCAGCGCGACGACAGGGGTTGAAAAACTGTTTTTT. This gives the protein CASSATTGVEKLFF.

Here the CDR3 reads CARDLTTGTSGTGRYTGELFF. CDR3 nucleotides: TGTGCTAGGGACCTAACAACCGGGACTAGCGGGACGGGCCGGTACACCGGGGAGCTGTTTTTT. This chain uses TRBV12-5 with TRBJ2-2; 13 bases are a match to TRBD2. The germline V gene encodes CDR1 LGHNT and CDR2 FRNRAP. Trimming took 9 bases from V and 3 from J; bases not matched to a gene: 22. There are 21 residues in the CDR3.